The 13 T cell receptor beta chains given below trace back to one sample, sequenced in a study of cytomegalovirus exposure and HLA in healthy donors. TCRdb keeps only in-frame clones here, not all; method: immunoSEQ multiplex PCR. The table includes about 330,000 clones, 80% to 90% detected once. What was sequenced was PBMCs. The receptor set was obtained from a woman under 30 in good health and CMV-seronegative.

This clone is a singleton in its sample. The V call is TRBV5-1, the J call TRBJ2-7, with 11 bases identical to TRBD1. Per germline, CDR1 SGHRS and CDR2 YFSETQ. The CDR3 totals 15 residues. V lost 4 bases and J lost 6; bases outside the gene matches: 9. CDR3 DNA sequence: TGCGCCAGCAGCCCAGGACAGGGGGCCTCCCGCGAGCAGTACTTC. It is translated as CASSPGQGASREQYF.

The rearrangement links TRBV7-6 to TRBJ2-7; 7 nucleotides align to TRBD2. This CDR3 has 15 residues. Germline assignment: CDR1 SGHVS and CDR2 FNYEAQ. J gave up 3 bases and V 3 bases, and 8 bases lay outside the gene matches. The CDR3 region has the DNA TGTGCCAGCAGCTTTCGGGGGGAGGTAGGCTACGAGCAGTACTTC. Translating it yields CASSFRGEVGYEQYF.

The V gene is TRBV28, the J gene TRBJ1-2; D might be TRBD1 (5 bases). Trimming shortened V by 6 bases and J by 1 base, and 9 bases separated the two germline ends. The germline V gene encodes CDR1 MDHEN and CDR2 SYDVKM. The CDR3 consists of 13 residues. DNA for the CDR3: TGTGCCAGCAGCTCGGGGGGTAACTATGGCTACACCTTC. This sequence encodes CASSSGGNYGYTF.

The V and J genes are TRBV7-2 and TRBJ2-1; D perhaps matches TRBD1 (6 bases). Germline assignment: CDR1 SGHTA and CDR2 FQGNSA. Trimming left V 5 bases short and J 9 bases short, with 20 bases between. The length of the CDR3 is 15 residues. CDR3 sequence reads: CASSPVNLRGGEQFF. In DNA, the CDR3 is TGTGCCAGCAGCCCAGTAAACCTCAGGGGCGGTGAGCAGTTCTTC.

The chain uses TRBV29-1 and TRBJ2-5; D not certain. TRBJ2-7 explains the end of the DNA better; the J call may be wrong. The germline CDR1 and CDR2 sequences are SQVTM and ANQGSEA. CDR3 size: 13 residues. The CDR3 bases are TGCAGCGTTGGGCCCGTGTTGGGCTACGAGCAGTACTTC. This sequence encodes CSVGPVLGYEQYF.

V usage is TRBV6-1 and J usage is TRBJ1-2; 7 bases match TRBD1. Germline V gives CDR1 MNHNS, CDR2 SASEGT. V dropped 5 bases and J dropped 5; count of bases not matched to a gene: 5. The CDR3 totals 13 residues. The CDR3 reads CASSTGARYGYTF. For the CDR3, the DNA is TGTGCCAGCAGTACAGGGGCTAGATATGGCTACACCTTC.

The genes are TRBV7-2 and TRBJ2-7; possibly TRBD2 for D (6 bases). There are 15 residues in the CDR3. V was pared by 5 bases and J by 3 bases, with 17 bases between. CDR1 is SGHTA, CDR2 FQGNSA, per germline. The CDR3: CASSMTRGRDYEQYF. The CDR3 bases are TGTGCCAGCAGCATGACTAGGGGTCGGGACTACGAGCAGTACTTC.

The chain uses TRBV2 and TRBJ2-5; D gene ambiguous. The CDR3 is made up of 11 amino acids. Trimming stripped 3 bases from V and 4 bases from J, with 3 bases between. Germline CDR1 reads SNHLY; CDR2 reads FYNNEI. The CDR3 loop is CASSDGETQYF. CDR3 in DNA: TGTGCCAGCAGTGACGGAGAGACCCAGTACTTC. The variable domain in full, completed from reference TRBV2 and TRBJ2-5, reads EPEVTQTPSHQVTQMGQEVILRCVPISNHLYFYWYRQILGQKVEFLVSFYNNEISEKSEIFDDQFSVERPDGSNFTLKIRSTKLEDSAMYFCASSDGETQYFGPGTRLLVL.

J is TRBJ2-2 and V is TRBV28; D is undetermined. The CDR3 runs to 11 residues. The V and J ends lost 7 bases and 6 bases respectively, with 6 bases between them. CDR1 is MDHEN, CDR2 SYDVKM, per germline. The CDR3 is CASISSGELFF. The CDR3 nucleotides read TGTGCCAGCATTTCATCCGGGGAGCTGTTTTTT.

This clone is a singleton in its sample. V and J are TRBV5-1 and TRBJ1-3; D uncertain. The V gene lost 4 bases and the J gene lost 2 bases, with 10 bases spanning the gap. Germline CDR1 SGHRS, CDR2 YFSETQ. CDR3 length: 14 amino acids. The CDR3, as DNA: TGCGCCAGCAGCCCAGACACAACTGGAAACACCATATATTTT. The encoded protein is CASSPDTTGNTIYF.

V gene TRBV28 combines with J gene TRBJ1-5, with 7 bases fitting TRBD1. The trim removed 6 bases at V and 6 bases at J, leaving 14 bases unmatched. CDR3 length: 16 amino acids. Per the germline V gene, CDR1 is MDHEN and CDR2 is SYDVKM. DNA of the CDR3: TGTGCCAGCAGCTTCGGGGGAAGGGGGCTTTTTCAGCCCCAGCATTTT. Its translation is CASSFGGRGLFQPQHF.

J is TRBJ2-7 and V is TRBV5-4; 8 bases are shared with TRBD2. The CDR3 contains 16 residues. From germline, CDR1 is SGHNT and CDR2 YYREEE (reference sequence). After removal of 4 bases from V and 2 bases from J, the junction contained 11 bases not matched to a gene. The CDR3 spells CASSPSGREVTYEQYF. CDR3 bases: TGTGCCAGCAGCCCCTCTGGGCGGGAGGTTACCTACGAGCAGTACTTC.

This chain joins TRBV5-4 and TRBJ2-5; 15 nucleotides agree with TRBD2. With 4 bases clipped from V and 1 base from J, the junction kept 8 bases outside the gene matches. Germline V gene sequence: CDR1 SGHNT, CDR2 YYREEE (reference sequence). The CDR3 extends over 18 amino acids. CDR3 DNA: TGTGCCAGCAGCCCGGGACTAGCGGGGGGCCAGATCCAAGAGACCCAGTACTTC. Translation gives CASSPGLAGGQIQETQYF.